This T cell receptor (beta chain) is from a study of blood T cells in healthy people across ages (dated by TCRdb to about 2015). Background on the whole study: In model experiments, template switching captured roughly one uniquely barcoded TCR beta cDNA molecule for every two T cells. The study measured age-related changes in TCR beta repertoire diversity using deep sequencing normalized with unique cDNA molecular identifiers. The donors were divided into four age groups: young (average 16 years), middle-aged (roughly 42), aged (around 59) and long-lived (82). To avoid experimental bias, donors of different ages were spread randomly across the sequencing lanes. Two additional independent replicas of 1 million unique cDNA reads from the same blood draw were analyzed for two donors (one aged 18 to 30 and one aged 80 or older). General study outcomes and caveats: Since profiling was done on bulk unsorted PBMCs, naive and antigen-experienced compartments could not be conclusively compared. Observed TCR beta diversity correlated strongly with the percentage of naive T cells measured by flow cytometry. Estimates of total diversity based on one million sequenced T cells were regarded as lower bounds and as underestimates. Observed TCR beta diversity per million T cells fell roughly linearly with age, and a significant reduction was already apparent by age roughly 40. The CMV infection status of donors was not known, potentially confounding age-related changes in expanded clonotypes. Compared with the aged group, the long-lived group had more naive CD4+ T cells, fewer expanded clones and increased TCR diversity, a pattern suggesting age selection.

Libraries came from 5' RACE. TCRdb shows the sequencer as Illumina HiSeq 2500. A second about 7 to 11 cycle PCR used a sample-barcoded 5' primer and a J-beta primer mix. Each TCR beta cDNA molecule received a unique molecular identifier from a template-switch 5' adaptor carrying 12 random nucleotides. Each sample yielded at least 2.5 million CDR3-containing paired-end reads. First-strand cDNA synthesis was performed from all RNA using the Mint cDNA synthesis kit, with priming by a TRBC-specific oligonucleotide. Following uracil-DNA glycosylase treatment, a first 18-cycle PCR with universal primers M1SS and BC2_uni_R was performed on all cDNA. As for the authors' bioinformatics: For normalization, 1 million high-quality reads, each with a distinct molecular identifier, were randomly selected from each sample. Reads sharing molecular identifiers were discarded rather than binned into consensus sequences. MiTCR, with a Q25 quality threshold and the strictest error-elimination algorithm, was used for CDR3 identification, clonotype clustering and error correction. A nonparametric unseen species model with Euler transformation was used to estimate a lower bound on total TCR beta diversity. Using fastp at Q25 and MiXCR, TCRdb reprocessed the public reads and kept productive beta chains. Each entry is one CDR3 protein sequence, shown with its most common DNA and genes. The V and J calls come from TCRdb's annotation, not from the publication. The table for this sample lists about 770,000 distinct CDR3 sequences; under 55% of them were counted only once. Of the sample, around 21% is held by the ten largest clones.

V is trimmed back by 4 bases and J by 2 bases, and the junction contains 5 bases that no gene match accounts for. CDR1 and CDR2, per the germline V gene (reference sequence), are DFQATT and SNEGSKA. The CDR3 measures 14 amino acids from cysteine to phenylalanine. The CDR3 DNA has 42 bases and is translated from base 1. Comment on this clonotype: Its antigen is unknown. Per-base qualities were not stored, and no clone one base away is much larger.

The donors were roughly 40 Caucasian individuals from Russia, aged roughly 6 to 100 years, who were systemically healthy. Approximately 9.3 milliliters of peripheral blood were collected from each donor into EDTA-treated Vacutainer tubes. Ficoll-Paque density-gradient centrifugation was used to isolate PBMCs, with at least 6.5 million per sample. Trizol reagent was used to extract total RNA from the PBMCs, yielding at least 5.5 micrograms per sample. For every donor, an aliquot of PBMCs went through flow cytometry to measure the percentages of naive CD45RAhigh/CD27high T cells. The V gene is TRBV20-1 and the J gene is TRBJ2-3, with 8 bases aligning to TRBD2. The origin of this receptor is a man aged 55 to 70 in good health. Sequencing was carried out using blood. The DNA reads as follows: TGCAGTGCTACCCGGGGGGGCCCCACAGATACGCAGTATTTT. The translation is CSATRGGPTDTQYF.